This T cell receptor (beta chain) comes out of a study of T-cell reconstitution after alpha-beta-depleted transplantation in children. CDR1 is SGHVS and CDR2 is FQNEAQ in the germline V gene. The V gene lost 1 base and the J gene lost 5 bases, with 8 bases spanning the gap. The CDR3 consists of 13 residues. The library targeted TCRbeta and was prepared with unique molecular identifiers. TCRdb re-called the PCR reads through MiXCR, storing one row per CDR3 protein. Of 350,000 to 400,000 distinct CDR3 sequences listed, 10% to 15% are singletons. This clonotype has just a few counts. V gene TRBV7-8 combines with J gene TRBJ1-1, with D unclear. The clonotype originates from a human donor who donated a stem cell graft to a child with Fanconi anemia. The specimen comprised PBMCs, sampled from the stem cell graft. The CDR3 loop reads CASSLEEITEAFF. CDR3 DNA: TGTGCCAGCAGCTTAGAGGAGATTACTGAAGCTTTCTTT.